This entry lists 17 T cell receptor beta chains sequenced from one sample in a study of shared clonotypes between healthy human individuals. Some clones are missing from TCRdb's copy, which holds only in-frame ones; the method was immunoSEQ multiplex PCR. The sample lists approximately 740,000 clones, 74% occurring once. Source material: memory CD4+ T cells sorted from blood. Subset defined: CD45RA-negative fraction. The receptor source for this set is a woman aged 25 to 45 in good health.

As for this clone: Other nucleotide sequences from this sample produce the same CDR3. The rearrangement links TRBV28 to TRBJ2-7; perhaps D is TRBD1 or TRBD2 (5 bases each). CDR3 size: 13 residues. In germline, CDR1 is MDHEN, CDR2 SYDVKM. The V end lost 4 bases, the J end lost 2 bases, and 9 bases lay between the germline ends. The CDR3 spells CASSSGQTYEQYF. The CDR3 DNA reads TGTGCCAGCAGTTCGGGGCAAACCTACGAGCAGTACTTC.

The chain couples TRBV27 to TRBJ2-7; D ambiguous. The ends were cut back, 3 bases at V and 1 base at J, with 13 bases in the middle. The CDR3 loop spans 15 amino acids. Germline assignment: CDR1 MNHEY and CDR2 SMNVEV (reference sequence). The CDR3 nucleotides read TGTGCCAGCAGTTTGTCCCTCTCCGGGTCCTACGAGCAGTACTTC. Translation: CASSLSLSGSYEQYF.

Concerning this clone itself: A much larger clone differs from this one at a single base, so this may be a read error. The same CDR3 can be traced to other DNA sequences in this sample. This chain connects TRBV5-1 to TRBJ2-5; 7 bases fit TRBD1. Trimming at V came to 4 bases and at J to 2 bases, leaving 5 bases not matched to a gene. The CDR3 runs 14 residues. Germline assignment: CDR1 SGHRS and CDR2 YFSETQ. CDR3: CASSPGTEQETQYF. CDR3 DNA: TGCGCCAGCAGCCCCGGGACAGAGCAAGAGACCCAGTACTTC.

The CDR3 DNA reads as TGTGCCAGCAGCCACCGGACAAGGCCCCGTAGGGCCTACAATGAGCAGTTCTTC. Protein: CASSHRTRPRRAYNEQFF. The rearrangement links TRBV7-6 to TRBJ2-1, with D perhaps TRBD1 (5 bases). Germline CDR1 reads SGHVS; CDR2 reads FNYEAQ. This CDR3 contains 18 residues. Trimming pared 5 bases from V and 2 bases from J, leaving 22 bases between.

This chain connects TRBV5-1 to TRBJ2-5; TRBD1 matches at 7 bases. Per germline, CDR1 SGHRS and CDR2 YFSETQ. With V trimmed by 2 bases and J by 5 bases, 6 bases remained unmatched. This CDR3 contains 14 residues. Here the CDR3 DNA reads TGCGCCAGCAGCTTCGACAGGGCTGGGGAGACCCAGTACTTC. Its protein is CASSFDRAGETQYF.

The J gene is TRBJ2-1, the V gene TRBV21-1; TRBD2 was called by the table and not checked on the DNA. TRBV21-1 counts as a pseudogene. The CDR3 has 14 amino acids. CDR3: CASSKAGGGDEQFF. CDR3 DNA sequence: TGTGCCAGCAGCAAAGCGGGGGGAGGTGATGAGCAGTTCTTC.

The chain joins TRBV13 to TRBJ1-2; 8 bases fit TRBD1. The CDR3 covers 15 residues. The V gene's germline CDR1 is PRHDT and CDR2 FYEKMQ (reference sequence). V lost 2 bases, J lost 3 bases, and 5 bases stayed unmatched. CDR3 DNA sequence: TGTGCCAGCAGCTTATCATCGACAGGGGACTATGGCTACACCTTC. Translated: CASSLSSTGDYGYTF.

The chain carries TRBV5-6 and TRBJ1-3; 8 bases line up with TRBD1. The CDR3 spans 13 residues. Germline CDR1 reads SGHDT; CDR2 reads YYEEEE. Unmatched junction bases numbered 6, after V lost 5 bases and J lost 8 bases. Here the CDR3 reads CASSHQGADTIYF. CDR3 in DNA: TGTGCCAGCAGTCATCAGGGGGCGGACACCATATATTTT.

This chain links TRBV28 with TRBJ2-7; 7 nucleotides match TRBD2. Unmatched junction bases numbered 0, after V lost 4 bases and J lost 3 bases. The CDR3 has 12 residues. The V gene's germline CDR1 is MDHEN and CDR2 SYDVKM. CDR3 sequence: CASSSGGYEQYF. The CDR3 DNA follows: TGTGCCAGCAGTTCGGGGGGCTACGAGCAGTACTTC.

The rearrangement joins TRBV6-1 to TRBJ1-2; D gene unclear. The CDR3 is 11 residues long. Per the germline V gene, CDR1 is MNHNS and CDR2 is SASEGT. V was cut by 0 bases and J by 8 bases, with 4 bases left in between. Written as DNA, the CDR3 is TGTGCCAGCAGTGAAGCCCTGGGCTACACCTTC. This gives the protein CASSEALGYTF.

This clone occurred once. The chain links TRBV10-2 to TRBJ2-1, with 10 nucleotides matching TRBD2. The CDR3 totals 17 residues. J gave up 6 bases and V 4 bases, and 12 bases lay outside the gene matches. Germline values: CDR1 WSHSY, CDR2 SAAADI. DNA for the CDR3: TGCGCCAGCAGTGGCGTGCTGGGACTAGCGCTCTTCAATGAGCAGTTCTTC. Its protein is CASSGVLGLALFNEQFF.

CDR3 sequence: CASSHPGRDTEAFF. CDR3 nucleotide sequence: TGTGCCAGCTCCCATCCCGGTAGGGACACTGAAGCTTTCTTT. V gene TRBV18 combines with J gene TRBJ1-1; the D is unclear. The CDR3 consists of 14 residues. CDR1 KGHSH and CDR2 LQKENI come from the germline V gene. The ends were cut back, 6 bases at V and 3 bases at J, with 14 bases in the middle.

The V call is TRBV7-2, the J call TRBJ2-1, with a tentative D call TRBD2 (5 bases). Trimming took off 1 base at V and 3 bases at J, with 10 bases between the two ends. The CDR3 is 15 residues long. Per the germline V gene, CDR1 is SGHTA and CDR2 is FQGNSA. The CDR3: CASSLELGDYNEQFF. In nucleotides, the CDR3 is TGTGCCAGCAGCTTAGAACTAGGAGACTACAATGAGCAGTTCTTC.

The genes are TRBV30 and TRBJ1-2; D uncertain. The ends were cut back, 1 base at V and 3 bases at J, with 6 bases in the middle. This CDR3 comprises 12 residues. Germline V gene lookup returns CDR1 GTSNPN and CDR2 SVGIG (reference sequence). CDR3 in DNA: TGTGCCTGGAGTGGGGGTGACTATGGCTACACCTTC. Protein: CAWSGGDYGYTF.

V and J are TRBV10-3 and TRBJ2-2; D remains unclear. The CDR3 loop spans 11 amino acids. Germline V lookup: CDR1 ENHRY, CDR2 SYGVKD. Trimming left V 7 bases short and J 7 bases short, with 7 bases between. CDR3 bases: TGTGCCATCACTGGAAGCGGGGAGCTGTTTTTT. This encodes CAITGSGELFF.

The chain uses TRBV2 and TRBJ1-5; D gene ambiguous. Trimming took 4 bases from V and 0 from J, leaving 10 bases between them. Germline V gene data show CDR1 as SNHLY and CDR2 as FYNNEI. The CDR3 consists of 15 residues. CDR3 in DNA: TGTGCCAGCAGTGGGCAGCTATATAGCAATCAGCCCCAGCATTTT. This sequence encodes CASSGQLYSNQPQHF.

The chain combines TRBV28 with TRBJ1-5, with D tentatively TRBD1 (5 bases). Trimming pared 10 bases from V and 8 bases from J, leaving 15 bases between. The CDR3 has 12 amino acids. The germline gives CDR1 MDHEN, CDR2 SYDVKM. Here the CDR3 reads CATIGGPKPQHF. In DNA form, the CDR3 reads TGTGCCACCATCGGGGGTCCGAAGCCCCAGCATTTT.